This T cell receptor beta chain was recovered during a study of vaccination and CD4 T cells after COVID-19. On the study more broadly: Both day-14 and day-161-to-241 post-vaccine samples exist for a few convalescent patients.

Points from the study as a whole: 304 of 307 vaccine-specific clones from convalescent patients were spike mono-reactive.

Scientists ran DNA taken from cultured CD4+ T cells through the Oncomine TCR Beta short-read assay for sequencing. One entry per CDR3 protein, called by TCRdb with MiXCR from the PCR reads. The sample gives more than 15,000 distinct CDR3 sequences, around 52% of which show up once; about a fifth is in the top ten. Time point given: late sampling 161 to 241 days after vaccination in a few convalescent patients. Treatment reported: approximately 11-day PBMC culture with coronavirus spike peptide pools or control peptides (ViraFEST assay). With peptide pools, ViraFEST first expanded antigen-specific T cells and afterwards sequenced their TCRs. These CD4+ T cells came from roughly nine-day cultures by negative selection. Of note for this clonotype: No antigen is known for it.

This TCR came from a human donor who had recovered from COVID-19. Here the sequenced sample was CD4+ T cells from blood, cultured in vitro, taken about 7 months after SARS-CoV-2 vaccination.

CDR3 protein: CASRWGTYSNQPQHF. The CDR3 DNA is TGTGCCAGCCGTTGGGGGACCTATAGCAATCAGCCCCAGCATTTT. The rearrangement links TRBV6-5 to TRBJ1-5; tentatively, D is TRBD1 (5 bases). Germline values: CDR1 MNHEY, CDR2 SVGAGI. The CDR3 sequence is 15 residues long. Trimming took 8 bases from V and 0 from J, leaving 14 bases between them.